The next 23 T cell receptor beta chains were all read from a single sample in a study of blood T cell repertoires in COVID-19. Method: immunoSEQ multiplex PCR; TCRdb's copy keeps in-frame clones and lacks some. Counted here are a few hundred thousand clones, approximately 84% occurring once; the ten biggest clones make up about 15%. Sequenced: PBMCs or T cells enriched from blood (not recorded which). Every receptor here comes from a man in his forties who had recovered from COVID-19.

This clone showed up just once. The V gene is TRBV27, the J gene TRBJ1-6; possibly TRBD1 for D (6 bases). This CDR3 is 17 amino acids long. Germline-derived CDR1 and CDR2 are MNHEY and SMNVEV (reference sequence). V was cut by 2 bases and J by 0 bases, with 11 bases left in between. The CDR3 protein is CASSLRTDSSYNSPLHF. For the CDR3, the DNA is TGTGCCAGCAGTTTAAGGACAGACAGCTCCTATAATTCACCCCTCCACTTT.

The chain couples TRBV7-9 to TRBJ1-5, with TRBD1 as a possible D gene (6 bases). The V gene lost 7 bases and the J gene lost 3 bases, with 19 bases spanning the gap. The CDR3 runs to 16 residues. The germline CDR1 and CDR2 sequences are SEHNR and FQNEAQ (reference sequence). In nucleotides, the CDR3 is TGTGCCAGCACTTTGGCGGGGGCTGGGGACAATCAGCCCCAGCATTTT. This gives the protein CASTLAGAGDNQPQHF. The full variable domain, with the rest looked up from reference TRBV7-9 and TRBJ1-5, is DTGVSQNPRHKITKRGQNVTFRCDPISEHNRLYWYRQTLGQGPEFLTYFQNEAQLEKSRLLSDRFSAERPKGSFSTLEIQRTEQGDSAMYLCASTLAGAGDNQPQHFGDGTRLSIL.

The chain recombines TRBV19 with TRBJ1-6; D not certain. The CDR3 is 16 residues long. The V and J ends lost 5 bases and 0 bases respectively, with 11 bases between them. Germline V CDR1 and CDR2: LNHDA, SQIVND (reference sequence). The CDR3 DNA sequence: TGTGCCAGTAGTCCTCGGGAGGGCTCCTATAATTCACCCCTCCACTTT. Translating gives CASSPREGSYNSPLHF.

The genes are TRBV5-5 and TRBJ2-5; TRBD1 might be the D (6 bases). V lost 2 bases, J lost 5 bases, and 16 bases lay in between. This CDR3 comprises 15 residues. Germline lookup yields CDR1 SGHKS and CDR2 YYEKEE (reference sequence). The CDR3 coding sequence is TGTGCCAGCAGCTTTGATGGTGGGGGCTGGGAGACCCAGTACTTC. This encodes CASSFDGGGWETQYF.

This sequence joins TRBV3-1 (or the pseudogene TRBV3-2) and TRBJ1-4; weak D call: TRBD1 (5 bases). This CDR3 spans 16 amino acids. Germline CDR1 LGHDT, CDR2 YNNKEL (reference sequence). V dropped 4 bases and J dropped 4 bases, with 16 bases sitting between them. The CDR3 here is CASSPRSEGINEKLFF. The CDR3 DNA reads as TGTGCCAGCAGCCCGCGGTCGGAGGGGATTAATGAAAAACTGTTTTTT.

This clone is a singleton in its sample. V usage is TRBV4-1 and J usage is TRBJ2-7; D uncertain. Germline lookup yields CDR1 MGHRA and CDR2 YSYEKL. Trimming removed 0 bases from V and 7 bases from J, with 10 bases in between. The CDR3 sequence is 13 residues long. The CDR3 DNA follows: TGCGCCAGCAGCCAAGAAGTCCGGCGGGAGCAGTACTTC. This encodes CASSQEVRREQYF.

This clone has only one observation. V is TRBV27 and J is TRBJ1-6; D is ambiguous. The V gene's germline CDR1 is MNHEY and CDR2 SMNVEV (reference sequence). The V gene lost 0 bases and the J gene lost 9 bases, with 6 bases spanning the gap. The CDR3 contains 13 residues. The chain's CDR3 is CASSLSARSPLHF. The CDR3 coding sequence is TGTGCCAGCAGTTTATCGGCTCGTTCACCCCTCCACTTT.

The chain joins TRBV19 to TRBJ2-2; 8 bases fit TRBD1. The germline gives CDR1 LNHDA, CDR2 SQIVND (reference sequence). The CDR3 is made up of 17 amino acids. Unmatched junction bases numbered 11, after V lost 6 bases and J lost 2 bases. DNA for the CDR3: TGTGCCAGTAGGAGGGTCGAGGGGACAGGTAACACCGGGGAGCTGTTTTTT. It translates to CASRRVEGTGNTGELFF.

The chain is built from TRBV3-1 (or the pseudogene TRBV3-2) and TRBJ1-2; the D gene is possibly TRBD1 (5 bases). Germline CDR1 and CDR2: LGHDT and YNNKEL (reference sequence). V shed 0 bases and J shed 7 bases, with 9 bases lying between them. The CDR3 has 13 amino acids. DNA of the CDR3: TGTGCCAGCAGCCAAGATTCGGGGGGTGGCTACACCTTC. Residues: CASSQDSGGGYTF.

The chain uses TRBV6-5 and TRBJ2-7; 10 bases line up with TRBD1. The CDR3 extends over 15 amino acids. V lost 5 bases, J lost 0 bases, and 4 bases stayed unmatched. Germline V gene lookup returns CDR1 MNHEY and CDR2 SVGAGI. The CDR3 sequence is CASSRQGAISYEQYF. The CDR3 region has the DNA TGTGCCAGCAGTAGACAGGGGGCAATCTCCTACGAGCAGTACTTC.

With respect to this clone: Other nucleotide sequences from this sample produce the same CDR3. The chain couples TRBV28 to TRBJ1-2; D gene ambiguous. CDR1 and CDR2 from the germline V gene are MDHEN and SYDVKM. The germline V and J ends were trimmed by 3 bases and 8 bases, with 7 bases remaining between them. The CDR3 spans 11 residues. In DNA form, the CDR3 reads TGTGCCAGCAGTTTGTCCTACGGCTACACCTTC. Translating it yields CASSLSYGYTF.

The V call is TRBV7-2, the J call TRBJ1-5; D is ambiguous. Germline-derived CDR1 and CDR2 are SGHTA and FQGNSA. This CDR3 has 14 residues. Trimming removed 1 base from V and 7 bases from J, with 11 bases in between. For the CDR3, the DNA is TGTGCCAGCAGCTTAGGAGGGTTTGGACAGCCCCAGCATTTT. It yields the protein CASSLGGFGQPQHF.

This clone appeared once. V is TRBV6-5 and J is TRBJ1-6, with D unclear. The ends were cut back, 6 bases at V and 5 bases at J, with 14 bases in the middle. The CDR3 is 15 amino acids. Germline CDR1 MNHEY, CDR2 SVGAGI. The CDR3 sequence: CASRLGFPDNSPLHF. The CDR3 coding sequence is TGTGCCAGCAGACTCGGGTTCCCCGATAATTCACCCCTCCACTTT.

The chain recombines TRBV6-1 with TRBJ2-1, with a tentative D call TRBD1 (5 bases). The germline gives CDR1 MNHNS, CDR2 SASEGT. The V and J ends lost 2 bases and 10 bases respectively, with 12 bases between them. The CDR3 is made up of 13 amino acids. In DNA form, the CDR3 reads TGTGCCAGCAGTGAAACACGACACAGGGAGCAGTTCTTC. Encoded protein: CASSETRHREQFF.

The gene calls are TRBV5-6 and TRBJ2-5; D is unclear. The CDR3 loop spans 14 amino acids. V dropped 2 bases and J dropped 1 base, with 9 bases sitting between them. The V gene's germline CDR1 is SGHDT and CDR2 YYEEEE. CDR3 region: CASSFPAFQETQYF. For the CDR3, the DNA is TGTGCCAGCAGCTTTCCCGCGTTCCAAGAGACCCAGTACTTC. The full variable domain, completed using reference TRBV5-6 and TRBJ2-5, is DAGVTQSPTHLIKTRGQQVTLRCSPKSGHDTVSWYQQALGQGPQFIFQYYEEEERQRGNFPDRFSGHQFPNYSSELNVNALLLGDSALYLCASSFPAFQETQYFGPGTRLLVL.

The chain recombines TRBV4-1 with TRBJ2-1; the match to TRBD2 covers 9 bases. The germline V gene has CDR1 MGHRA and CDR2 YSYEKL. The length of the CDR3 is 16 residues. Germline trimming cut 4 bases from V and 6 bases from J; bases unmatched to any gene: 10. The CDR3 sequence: CASSPPFSGGVNEQFF. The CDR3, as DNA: TGCGCCAGCAGCCCCCCTTTTAGCGGGGGAGTCAATGAGCAGTTCTTC.

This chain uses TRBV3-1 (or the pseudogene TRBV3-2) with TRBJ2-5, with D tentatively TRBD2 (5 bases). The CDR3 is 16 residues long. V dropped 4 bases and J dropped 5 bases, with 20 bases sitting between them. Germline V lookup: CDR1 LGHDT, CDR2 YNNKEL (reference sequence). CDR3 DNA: TGTGCCAGCAGCCTACGGTGGGGAGAAATGGGGGAGACCCAGTACTTC. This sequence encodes CASSLRWGEMGETQYF.

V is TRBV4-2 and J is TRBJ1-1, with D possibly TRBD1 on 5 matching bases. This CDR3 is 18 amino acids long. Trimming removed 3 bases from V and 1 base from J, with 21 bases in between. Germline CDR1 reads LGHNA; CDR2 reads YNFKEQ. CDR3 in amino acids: CASSHATMRGPTNTEAFF. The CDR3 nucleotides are TGTGCCAGCAGCCATGCGACCATGCGGGGACCTACGAACACTGAAGCTTTCTTT.

CDR3 loop: CASRTRNTEAFF. The CDR3 DNA reads as TGTGCCAGCAGGACTAGAAACACTGAAGCTTTCTTT. This rearrangement joins TRBV7-2 to TRBJ1-1; no definite D call. The CDR3 loop spans 12 amino acids. V lost 6 bases and J 2 bases, leaving 7 bases between the germline ends. The germline V gene has CDR1 SGHTA and CDR2 FQGNSA.

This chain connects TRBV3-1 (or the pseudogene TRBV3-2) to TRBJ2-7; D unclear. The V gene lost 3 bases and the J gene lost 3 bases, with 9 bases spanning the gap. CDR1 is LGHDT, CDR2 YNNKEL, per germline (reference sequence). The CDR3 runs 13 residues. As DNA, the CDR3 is TGTGCCAGCAGCCACCTGGCGGACTACGAGCAGTACTTC. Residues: CASSHLADYEQYF.

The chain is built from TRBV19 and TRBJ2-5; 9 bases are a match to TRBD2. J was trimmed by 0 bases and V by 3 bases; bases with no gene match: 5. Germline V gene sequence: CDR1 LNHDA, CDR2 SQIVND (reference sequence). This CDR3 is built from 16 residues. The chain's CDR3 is CASSMTSGPNQETQYF. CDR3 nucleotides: TGTGCCAGTAGTATGACTAGCGGACCGAACCAAGAGACCCAGTACTTC.

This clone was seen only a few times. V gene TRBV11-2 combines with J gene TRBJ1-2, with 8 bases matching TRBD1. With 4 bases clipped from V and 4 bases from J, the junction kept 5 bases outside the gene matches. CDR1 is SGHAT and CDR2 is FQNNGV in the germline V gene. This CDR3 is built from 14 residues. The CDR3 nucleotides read TGTGCCAGCAGCTCAGGGACAGGCCGCTATGGCTACACCTTC. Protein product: CASSSGTGRYGYTF.

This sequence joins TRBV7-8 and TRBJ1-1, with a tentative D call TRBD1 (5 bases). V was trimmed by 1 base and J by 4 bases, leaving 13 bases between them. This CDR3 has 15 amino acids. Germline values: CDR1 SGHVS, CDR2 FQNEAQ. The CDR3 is CASSLERGRSTEAFF. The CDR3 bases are TGTGCCAGCAGCTTAGAGCGGGGCAGGAGCACTGAAGCTTTCTTT.